This T cell receptor (beta chain) was identified in a study of shared clonotypes between healthy human individuals. Notes on the study in general: Roughly 5% of naive CD4 clonotypes were shared across a handful of donors.

In the case of this clone: The target antigen is unknown.

Here immunoSEQ multiplex PCR was the method, and the copy in TCRdb shows in-frame clones only, minus some. The sample gives roughly 2.4 million clones, roughly 95% of which show up once; approximately 0.13% is in the top ten. Germline CDR1 reads SGHDN; CDR2 reads FVKESK. Deletions cut 1 base from V and 0 bases from J, with 18 bases between. This CDR3 region has 18 residues. The clonotype was recovered from a man younger than 35 in good health. The rearrangement uses TRBV14 and TRBJ1-2; D perhaps matches TRBD1 (6 bases). Sequencing used naive CD4+ T cells sorted from blood. Documented subset: CD45RA+ positively selected. CDR3 region: CASSQGDRGGLANYGYTF. In nucleotides, the CDR3 is TGTGCCAGCAGCCAAGGGGATAGAGGGGGGTTAGCTAACTATGGCTACACCTTC. Filled out from reference TRBV14 and TRBJ1-2, the complete variable domain reads EAGVTQFPSHSVIEKGQTVTLRCDPISGHDNLYWYRRVMGKEIKFLLHFVKESKQDESGMPNNRFLAERTGGTYSTLKVQPAELEDSGVYFCASSQGDRGGLANYGYTFGSGTRLTVV.